This T cell receptor (beta chain) was sequenced in a study of multiple sclerosis patients with progressive multifocal leukoencephalopathy. Study observations and caveats: In most PML patients, TRB repertoires appeared less diverse by entropy.

The assay was run at survey level. TCRdb keeps only in-frame clones here, not all; method: immunoSEQ multiplex PCR. The table records about 25,000 clones, around 93% of them present only once. Worth noting for this clone: The antigen is not known.

Time point here: around 12 months of natalizumab therapy. Longitudinal control samples came from natalizumab-treated multiple sclerosis patients without PML. The germline CDR1 and CDR2 sequences are MNHEY and SMNVEV (reference sequence). The CDR3 contains 15 residues. Trimming took 4 bases from V and 1 from J; bases not matched to a gene: 5. This sequence was found in a man aged 25 to 40 with multiple sclerosis. V usage is TRBV27 and J usage is TRBJ2-3, with TRBD2 matching over 7 bases. This sample comprised PBMCs, obtained from a patient treated with natalizumab. As DNA, the CDR3 is TGTGCCAGCAGTTCTGAGGCGGGAGGCACAGATACGCAGTATTTT. As protein: CASSSEAGGTDTQYF.